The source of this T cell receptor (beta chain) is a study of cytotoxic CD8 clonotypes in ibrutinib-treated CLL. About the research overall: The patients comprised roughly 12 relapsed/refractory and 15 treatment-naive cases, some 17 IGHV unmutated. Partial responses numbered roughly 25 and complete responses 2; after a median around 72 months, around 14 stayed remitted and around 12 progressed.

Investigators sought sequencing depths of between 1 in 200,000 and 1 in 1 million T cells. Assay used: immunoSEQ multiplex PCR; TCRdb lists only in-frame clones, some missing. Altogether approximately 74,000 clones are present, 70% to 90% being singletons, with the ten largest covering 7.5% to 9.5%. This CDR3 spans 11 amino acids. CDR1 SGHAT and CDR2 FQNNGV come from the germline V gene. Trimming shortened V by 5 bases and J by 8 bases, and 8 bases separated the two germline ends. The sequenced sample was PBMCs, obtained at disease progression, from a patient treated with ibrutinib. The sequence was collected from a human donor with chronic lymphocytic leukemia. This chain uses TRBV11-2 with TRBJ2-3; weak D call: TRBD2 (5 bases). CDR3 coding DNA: TGTGCCAGCAGCCGGGGTTCTACGCAGTATTTT. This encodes CASSRGSTQYF.